This TCR beta chain stems from a study of blood T cell repertoires in COVID-19. Only in-frame clones appear in the TCRdb table, and some are missing; sequencing was by immunoSEQ multiplex PCR. Of about 160,000 clones in the sample, about 85% are singletons; the top ten hold more than 7.5%. The length of the CDR3 is 14 residues. Trimming removed 4 bases at V and 1 base at J, with 10 bases between. CDR1 and CDR2 from the germline V gene are MNHNY and SVGAGI (reference sequence). The V gene is TRBV6-6, the J gene TRBJ1-1; the D gene is possibly TRBD1 (6 bases). This receptor was obtained from a woman aged 55-69 years with COVID-19, enrolled during active disease. The sequenced material came from peripheral blood. The CDR3 bases are TGTGCCAGCAGTTCACCGGGACAGAACACTGAAGCTTTCTTT. This encodes CASSSPGQNTEAFF.